This T cell receptor beta chain was documented in a study of Graves' ophthalmopathy and Graves' hyperthyroidism. Study summary: Peripheral blood was gathered at first diagnosis, ahead of any treatment whatsoever. Study results and limitations: In blood, most expanded thyroid clonotypes above 0.001 frequency were also detected.

Per the germline V gene, CDR1 is SGHRS and CDR2 is YFSETQ. This CDR3 has 14 residues. Of note for this clonotype: The antigen is undetermined. The germline gene is not matched at one end of the junction; a read error may be the cause.

RNA transcripts yielded amplified TCR beta CDR3 regions. HTBI primers primed a first-round RT-PCR, and a second-round multiplex PCR followed. Using its own MiXCR run on the multiplex PCR reads, TCRdb lists one record per CDR3 protein. This table holds some 380,000 distinct CDR3 sequences, 15% found once. Other autoimmune diseases, uncontrolled infections, pregnancy or lactation ruled patients out of participation. Specimen: peripheral blood. The chain recombines TRBV5-1 with TRBJ1-2; D call uncertain. The receptor's source is a woman under 30 with stable Graves' hyperthyroidism. The CDR3 loop reads CASSTGIANYGYTF. CDR3 DNA: TGCGCCAGCAGCACTGGGATAGCTAACTATGGTTACACCTTC.